These T cell receptor beta chains were read from a single sample in a study of CD8 T cells in ankylosing spondylitis. TCRdb processed the 5' RACE reads anew with MiXCR; each CDR3 protein has one entry. The sample shows 390,000 or so distinct CDR3 sequences, about 22% of them seen only once. The sequencing input was blood, either unsorted or a sorted T cell fraction (not recorded which). Source of these receptors: a male donor with ankylosing spondylitis. Both conserved end residues are part of each CDR3. Fields, in order: clone size, V gene, CDR3 protein. Clone size, where shown, is once, few, many, or a class for clones that have expanded.

>few|TRBV20-1
CSASLVGRAGETQYF
>few|TRBV7-2
CASSPQSGRRSYEQYF
>.|TRBV19
CASRGQGNYEQYF
>.|TRBV4-1
CASSTPGGEQFF
>.|TRBV19
CASSPRGLNSGYGYTF
>few|TRBV4-2
CASSLLSGRAEQFF
>many|TRBV6-1
CASTPWRESNNEQFF
>.|TRBV7-2
CASSLNPIPNTEAFF
>few|TRBV29-1
CSVRVAEVGGEQFF
>.|TRBV6-5
CASSYVGLGYNEQFF
>few|TRBV5-1
CASSLPRANTEAFF
>few|TRBV6-2/TRBV6-3
CASSYSGQGGYEQYF
>few|TRBV2
CASQRESSYNEQFF
>.|TRBV7-3
CASSPGTALNTGELFF
>.|TRBV6-5
CASSSAGHWSKIGGYTF
>.|TRBV11-3
CASSQSRGLYEQYF
>.|TRBV4-2
CASSQDHDGREQYF
>few|TRBV5-1
CASFGGPSGANVLTF
>many|TRBV12-3/TRBV12-4
CASSFRFYEQYF
>few|TRBV12-3/TRBV12-4
CASSTGPYPHQPQHF
>.|TRBV7-3
CASSPTNDSPLHF
>.|TRBV6-5
CASSYRSGGGKNTGELFF
>.|TRBV5-1
CASNIGDRGYEQYF
>.|TRBV25-1
CASSVRQGNPGELFF
>few|TRBV28
CASSPPGGYNEQFF
>.|TRBV6-5
CASSYSPGQGARTGELFF
>few|TRBV12-1
CASSPTGCRSDTQYF
>few|TRBV15
CATSAHDTFNEQFF
>.|TRBV4-1
CASSPRLAGEEETQYF
>few|TRBV5-6
CASSTTGDAYNSPLHF
>few|TRBV25-1
CASSVTSGSVADTQYF
>many|TRBV20-1
CSASGWDTQYF
>.|TRBV4-1
CASSQDRTSGSYNEQFF
>few|TRBV9
CASSVGVGPTDTQYF
>few|TRBV5-1
CASSTVLVDEQYF
>few|TRBV7-3
CASSFSGTDDFYGYTF
>few|TRBV20-1
CSASYDSYYEQYF
>.|TRBV24-1
CATSDLGAKDTQYF
>few|TRBV3-1
CASSYQVRGEYEQYF
>once|TRBV9
CASSVGPSPYEQYF
>.|TRBV10-3
CAISDRAGGDEQFF
>.|TRBV29-1
CSVEPGSREQFF
>.|TRBV11-1
CASTLGPGELFF
>.|TRBV7-6
CASSLVVGNEQYF
>many|TRBV29-1
CSVKSVPSSEKLFF
>few|TRBV7-3
CASSLTASGVLGSQYF
>few|TRBV10-3
CAISVAAARLAAYNEQFF
>.|TRBV7-2
CASSLAGRTIRTQYF
>.|TRBV19
CASQGLAGSTDARYF
>.|TRBV19
CASSIASGSYEQYF
>.|TRBV5-1
CASSPTVATNEKLFF
>.|TRBV29-1
CSAQGQANEKLFF
>.|TRBV6-2/TRBV6-3
CASSWGRQNSPLHF
>.|TRBV5-1
CASSLRGRLLGVGANVLTF